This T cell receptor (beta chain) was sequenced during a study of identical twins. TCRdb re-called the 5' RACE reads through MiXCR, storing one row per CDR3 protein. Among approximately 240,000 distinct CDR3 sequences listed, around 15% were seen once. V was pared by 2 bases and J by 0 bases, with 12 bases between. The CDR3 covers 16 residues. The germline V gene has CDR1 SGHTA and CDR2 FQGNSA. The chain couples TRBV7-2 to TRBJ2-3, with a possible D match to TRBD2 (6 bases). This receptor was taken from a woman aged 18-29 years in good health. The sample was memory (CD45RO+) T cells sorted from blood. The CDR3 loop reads CASSLRGGVSTDTQYF. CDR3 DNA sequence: TGTGCCAGCAGCTTAAGGGGCGGGGTCAGCACAGATACGCAGTATTTT.